The clone carrying this TCR beta chain appeared many times. The antigen is not known. Time point in this sample: newly diagnosed GD, antithyroid drugs for less than 3 months. There was RNA extracted from PBMCs, and the TCR library was made from it. This sample is drawn from a study of regulatory T cells in long-lasting Graves disease. Findings and caveats of the study: Persistent-disease Graves' patients showed less TCR diversity than new cases. When disease was persistent, TRBV28, TRBJ1-2 and TRBJ2-5 were the favored segments.

This CDR3 has 19 amino acids. From germline, CDR1 is MDHEN and CDR2 SYDVKM. V was cut by 5 bases and J by 0 bases, with 23 bases left in between. Libraries of TCR beta came from iRepertoire HTBI primers plus Arm-PCR of CDR3 regions. TCRdb re-called the multiplex PCR reads through MiXCR, storing one row per CDR3 protein. The data show a few hundred thousand distinct CDR3 sequences, under 20% seen once. Separately, the same data were catalogued under a study of T cells in Graves' hyperthyroidism and ophthalmopathy. That report adds: Appearing also in blood were most of the thyroid clonotypes expanded above 0.001.

The V gene is TRBV28, the J gene TRBJ2-1, with D perhaps TRBD1 (6 bases). The input for sequencing was peripheral blood mononuclear cells (PBMCs), taken at new diagnosis, from a patient treated with antithyroid drugs. This sequence originates from a woman in her late teens or twenties with Graves disease. The chain's CDR3 is CASSPFTKNRASSYNEQFF. For the CDR3, the DNA is TGTGCCAGCAGTCCTTTTACTAAAAACAGGGCGAGCTCCTACAATGAGCAGTTCTTC.